Shown below are 16 T cell receptor beta chains from a single sample sequenced in a study of OX40 agonist ivuxolimab in advanced cancers. This table comes from immunoSEQ multiplex PCR, and its TCRdb copy is limited to in-frame clones, with some not included. The table shows about 26,000 clones, with 85% to 90% occurring only once. Sequenced here: CD4+ or CD8+ T cells sorted from blood, sampled in a trial of the OX40 agonist ivuxolimab. These receptors all come from an adult with an advanced solid tumor such as melanoma, head and neck, liver or kidney cancer.

This sequence joins TRBV9 and TRBJ2-2; D may be TRBD1 or TRBD2 (5 bases each). The CDR3 is made up of 15 amino acids. V was shortened by 0 bases and J by 7 bases, with 13 bases between the two germline ends. CDR1 and CDR2 from the germline V gene are SGDLS and YYNGEE. Here the CDR3 reads CASSVATVGDGELFF. The CDR3 nucleotides read TGTGCCAGCAGCGTAGCTACGGTGGGGGACGGGGAGCTGTTTTTT.

The chain links TRBV19 to TRBJ2-1, with D unresolved. CDR1 LNHDA and CDR2 SQIVND come from the germline V gene (reference sequence). The CDR3 runs 14 residues. Deletions cut 4 bases from V and 3 bases from J, with 10 bases between. CDR3 bases: TGTGCCAGTAGTAACGGACGCCTCTACAATGAGCAGTTCTTC. This translates into CASSNGRLYNEQFF.

This rearrangement joins TRBV4-1 to TRBJ2-5; D tentatively reads TRBD1 or TRBD2 (5 bases each). The CDR3 runs 12 residues. V dropped 6 bases and J dropped 5 bases, with 10 bases sitting between them. CDR1 is MGHRA, CDR2 YSYEKL, per germline. The CDR3 coding sequence is TGCGCCAGCAGGGGACCCTCGGAGACCCAGTACTTC. Protein product: CASRGPSETQYF.

The rearrangement uses TRBV6-5 and TRBJ2-7, with D possibly matching TRBD2 (5 bases). The CDR3 is 14 amino acids. CDR1 MNHEY and CDR2 SVGAGI come from the germline V gene. V lost 2 bases and J lost 3, with 11 bases in between. CDR3 in amino acids: CASSYTTGDYEQYF. The CDR3 DNA reads TGTGCCAGCAGTTACACCACCGGGGACTACGAGCAGTACTTC.

The chain carries TRBV7-9 and TRBJ2-1; D remains unclear. Germline lookup yields CDR1 SEHNR and CDR2 FQNEAQ (reference sequence). The CDR3 totals 15 residues. V lost 5 bases and J 5 bases, leaving 16 bases between the germline ends. CDR3: CASSPRGAFHNEQFF. As DNA, the CDR3 is TGTGCCAGCAGCCCCCGAGGAGCGTTTCACAATGAGCAGTTCTTC.

This chain connects TRBV29-1 to TRBJ2-7; D tentatively fits TRBD1 or TRBD2 (5 bases each). The germline CDR1 and CDR2 sequences are SQVTM and ANQGSEA. This CDR3 has 13 residues. Trimming shortened V by 3 bases and J by 9 bases, and 18 bases separated the two germline ends. This chain's CDR3 is CSVDGTDPGGQYF. CDR3 DNA sequence: TGCAGCGTTGATGGGACGGATCCTGGTGGGCAGTACTTC.

The chain is built from TRBV27 and TRBJ2-3; D possibly corresponds to TRBD2 (6 bases). Per germline, CDR1 MNHEY and CDR2 SMNVEV (reference sequence). CDR3 length: 14 residues. Deletions cut 5 bases from V and 1 base from J, with 10 bases between. CDR3 bases: TGTGCCAGCAGTACTAGCTTAGGCACAGATACGCAGTATTTT. As protein: CASSTSLGTDTQYF.

The rearrangement uses TRBV4-3 and TRBJ1-6; 7 nucleotides match TRBD1. The CDR3 sequence is 15 residues long. The trim removed 1 base at V and 10 bases at J, leaving 7 bases unmatched. The germline V gene encodes CDR1 LGHNA and CDR2 YSLEER. The CDR3 DNA follows: TGCGCCAGCAGCCAAGGGCAGGGGGGTAGCTCACCCCTCCACTTT. Amino acids: CASSQGQGGSSPLHF.

This clone was seen a single time. This sequence joins TRBV4-3 and TRBJ1-1; D remains ambiguous. The CDR3 length is 15 residues. Germline V gene lookup returns CDR1 LGHNA and CDR2 YSLEER. V was pared by 4 bases and J by 7 bases, with 19 bases between. The CDR3 loop is CASSPVLDRIGEAFF. DNA for the CDR3: TGCGCCAGCAGCCCGGTACTGGATCGTATCGGTGAAGCTTTCTTT.

This sequence joins TRBV11-2 and TRBJ1-1; D is uncertain. The germline V and J ends were trimmed by 2 bases and 0 bases, with 7 bases remaining between them. The germline V gene has CDR1 SGHAT and CDR2 FQNNGV. The CDR3 extends over 14 amino acids. Here the CDR3 reads CASSLYQVNTEAFF. In DNA, the CDR3 is TGTGCCAGCAGCTTATACCAAGTGAACACTGAAGCTTTCTTT.

The V call is TRBV27, the J call TRBJ2-1; 10 positions match TRBD2. CDR1 and CDR2 (germline): MNHEY, SMNVEV (reference sequence). The CDR3 runs 19 residues. V trimming: 4 bases; J trimming: 0 bases; junction bases outside the gene matches: 12. This CDR3 is CASSSLAGKGPSSYNEQFF. The CDR3 DNA follows: TGTGCCAGCAGTTCACTAGCGGGAAAAGGACCGAGCTCCTACAATGAGCAGTTCTTC.

The CDR3 is CASSLDGSSYNEQFF. CDR3 coding DNA: TGTGCCAGCAGCTTAGACGGGAGTTCCTACAATGAGCAGTTCTTC. The chain employs TRBV7-9 and TRBJ2-1; a possible D gene is TRBD2 (6 bases). The CDR3 is 15 residues long. Per the germline V gene, CDR1 is SEHNR and CDR2 is FQNEAQ (reference sequence). V was trimmed by 1 base and J by 1 base, leaving 8 bases between them.

The chain uses TRBV9 and TRBJ2-1, with D maybe TRBD2 (7 bases). Trimming stripped 4 bases from V and 7 bases from J, with 15 bases between. Germline V gene sequence: CDR1 SGDLS, CDR2 YYNGEE. CDR3 length equals 14 residues. The CDR3 bases are TGTGCCAGCAGCCCGTTCGGGGGGCGGAATGAGCAGTTCTTC. As protein: CASSPFGGRNEQFF.

The V call is TRBV29-1, the J call TRBJ2-7; D is possibly TRBD1 or TRBD2 (5 bases each). From germline, CDR1 is SQVTM and CDR2 ANQGSEA. V lost 4 bases and J 3 bases, leaving 13 bases between the germline ends. The CDR3 loop spans 13 amino acids. The CDR3 here is CSVALTDYYEQYF. In DNA, the CDR3 is TGCAGCGTTGCCCTGACAGACTACTACGAGCAGTACTTC.

This clone was seen a handful of times. The chain uses TRBV9 and TRBJ2-7, with 7 nucleotides matching TRBD2. J was trimmed by 3 bases and V by 3 bases; bases with no gene match: 3. The CDR3 is 13 residues long. The germline V gene has CDR1 SGDLS and CDR2 YYNGEE. DNA for the CDR3: TGTGCCAGCAGCGCTGGGGGGGACTACGAGCAGTACTTC. Encoded protein: CASSAGGDYEQYF. Filled out from reference TRBV9 and TRBJ2-7, the complete variable domain reads DSGVTQTPKHLITATGQRVTLRCSPRSGDLSVYWYQQSLDQGLQFLIQYYNGEERAKGNILERFSAQQFPDLHSELNLSSLELGDSALYFCASSAGGDYEQYFGPGTRLTVT.

The table lists this clone with a few counts. The J gene is TRBJ1-2, the V gene TRBV7-6; D might be TRBD1 (5 bases). This CDR3 contains 16 residues. V gave up 3 bases and J gave up 6 bases, with 20 bases separating them. CDR1 SGHVS and CDR2 FNYEAQ come from the germline V gene. The CDR3 is CASSLGLGTGLDGYTF. Here the CDR3 DNA reads TGTGCCAGCAGCTTGGGGTTGGGGACTGGGCTCGATGGCTACACCTTC. Full variable domain (rest looked up from reference TRBV7-6 and TRBJ1-2): GAGVSQSPRYKVTKRGQDVALRCDPISGHVSLYWYRQALGQGPEFLTYFNYEAQQDKSGLPNDRFSAERPEGSISTLTIQRTEQRDSAMYRCASSLGLGTGLDGYTFGSGTRLTVV.